Described below is a single T cell receptor beta chain sequence and its context. The target antigen is unknown. These data belong to a study of identical twins. Study observations and caveats: Out-of-frame alpha sequences common to twins were enriched for low generation probability. With abundant cord blood beta clonotypes, insertions were fewer; memory repertoires showed no such pattern.

Each CDR3 protein is one row after TCRdb ran MiXCR on the 5' RACE reads. Found here are about 330,000 distinct CDR3 sequences, about 12% of them singletons; the top ten hold about 7%. The same sample was also studied in work on yellow fever vaccine responses in identical twins.

Sequenced sample: CD8+ T cells sorted from blood. This TCR derives from a woman under 30 in good health.

The CDR3 here is CASSGRGGDQPQHF. In nucleotides, the CDR3 is TGTGCCAGCAGTGGCAGGGGGGGAGATCAGCCCCAGCATTTT. The chain recombines TRBV2 with TRBJ1-5; 7 positions match TRBD1. There are 14 residues in the CDR3. In germline, CDR1 is SNHLY, CDR2 FYNNEI. Unmatched junction bases numbered 5, after V lost 4 bases and J lost 5 bases.